These 12 T cell receptor beta chains share one sample of origin, sequenced in a study of regulatory T cells in long-lasting Graves disease (dated by TCRdb to the early 2020s). Libraries were constructed by multiplex PCR. TCRdb names Illumina HiSeq 4000 as the instrument used. TCR beta libraries were built with iRepertoire HTBI primers and Arm-PCR amplification of CDR3 regions. The raw public data were reprocessed by TCRdb itself: fastp quality trimming at Q25, MiXCR clonotype calling, in-frame beta chains only. Duplicate CDR3 protein sequences are folded into a single record with the most common DNA and genes. The sample table holds roughly 450,000 distinct CDR3 sequences, of which less than 25% were seen once. The leading ten clones occupy about 7.8% of the sample. In light of the paper, this sample's time point label describes: persistent/refractory GD, antithyroid drugs over 5 years with positive TRAb. RNA was extracted from PBMCs in TRIzol for both TCR sequencing and RNA sequencing.

Sequencing used peripheral blood mononuclear cells (PBMCs), obtained when the disease was refractory, from a patient treated with antithyroid drugs. These receptors were taken from a female donor with Graves disease.

In its sample, this clonotype was seen many times. The CDR3 DNA is TGTGCCACCAGCAGCGGGACTAGCGGGAGAGGTGAGACCCAGTACTTC. Translated, it gives CATSSGTSGRGETQYF. The V gene is TRBV15, the J gene TRBJ2-5; 14 positions match TRBD2. CDR1 is LNHNV and CDR2 is YYDKDF in the germline V gene (reference sequence). Trimming took 3 bases from V and 5 from J; bases not matched to a gene: 5. The CDR3 totals 16 residues.

This clonotype appeared a few times. V gene TRBV9 combines with J gene TRBJ1-1, with unresolved D. The CDR3 runs 15 residues. CDR1 is SGDLS and CDR2 is YYNGEE in the germline V gene. The V end lost 0 bases, the J end lost 0 bases, and 9 bases lay between the germline ends. The CDR3 bases are TGTGCCAGCAGCGTAGTATCGGGAATGAACACTGAAGCTTTCTTT. This sequence encodes CASSVVSGMNTEAFF.

This clonotype has a handful of counts. The V gene is TRBV5-1, the J gene TRBJ2-7; 10 bases are shared with TRBD2. This CDR3 has 14 residues. In germline, CDR1 is SGHRS, CDR2 YFSETQ. V shed 4 bases and J 5 bases; nucleotides not matched to a gene: 6. CDR3: CASSLASGGDEQYF. CDR3 sequence (DNA): TGCGCCAGCAGCCTGGCTAGCGGGGGTGACGAGCAGTACTTC.

The gene calls are TRBV13 and TRBJ2-7; 8 bases map to TRBD1. The germline gives CDR1 PRHDT, CDR2 FYEKMQ (reference sequence). CDR3 size: 14 residues. V shed 8 bases and J 1 base; nucleotides not matched to a gene: 7. CDR3 region: CASGVTGGSYEQYF. The DNA for the CDR3 is TGTGCCAGCGGCGTTACAGGGGGGTCCTACGAGCAGTACTTC.

The gene calls are TRBV29-1 and TRBJ1-1; the D is unclear. In germline, CDR1 is SQVTM, CDR2 ANQGSEA. The CDR3 loop spans 17 amino acids. V was shortened by 7 bases and J by 0 bases, with 24 bases between the two germline ends. The CDR3 coding sequence is TGCAGCGCCTCCCGGTGGGTAGGGAGGCACATGAACACTGAAGCTTTCTTT. Residues: CSASRWVGRHMNTEAFF.

The J gene is TRBJ2-5, the V gene TRBV5-1; D not resolved. The V and J ends lost 1 base and 0 bases respectively, with 7 bases between them. The CDR3 is made up of 14 amino acids. Germline loops: CDR1 SGHRS, CDR2 YFSETQ. This CDR3 is CASSLQAYQETQYF. The CDR3 DNA reads as TGCGCCAGCAGCTTGCAGGCCTACCAAGAGACCCAGTACTTC.

This chain connects TRBV19 to TRBJ2-6, with 7 bases fitting TRBD1. The germline gives CDR1 LNHDA, CDR2 SQIVND (reference sequence). The J segment lost 3 bases and the V segment lost 7 bases, leaving 3 bases of the junction unmatched. The CDR3 spans 14 residues. The CDR3 loop is CASKTGVGANVLTF. In DNA form, the CDR3 reads TGTGCCAGTAAAACAGGGGTTGGGGCCAACGTCCTGACTTTC.

This chain links TRBV20-1 with TRBJ1-2; maybe TRBD1 (6 bases). The ends were cut back, 5 bases at V and 0 bases at J, with 16 bases in the middle. The CDR3 spans 15 residues. Germline-derived CDR1 and CDR2 are DFQATT and SNEGSKA (reference sequence). Written as DNA, the CDR3 is TGCAGTGCTGAAGGTCGGGACACTGCTAACTATGGCTACACCTTC. It is translated as CSAEGRDTANYGYTF.

There are many counts of this clonotype. The chain employs TRBV6-2 or TRBV6-3 and TRBJ2-7; D is possibly TRBD2 (6 bases). Germline-derived CDR1 and CDR2 are MNHEY and SVGEGT. V was pared by 2 bases and J by 3 bases, with 14 bases between. The CDR3 runs to 15 residues. This chain's CDR3 is CASSYIGTGDYEQYF. The CDR3 DNA reads as TGTGCCAGCAGTTACATAGGGACTGGAGACTACGAGCAGTACTTC.

The rearrangement links TRBV29-1 to TRBJ2-5; D remains ambiguous. CDR1 and CDR2 from the germline V gene are SQVTM and ANQGSEA. CDR3 length: 14 amino acids. The V gene lost 7 bases and the J gene lost 1 base, with 16 bases spanning the gap. Here the CDR3 DNA reads TGCAGCGCCGACGACGACACATTCCAAGAGACCCAGTACTTC. As protein: CSADDDTFQETQYF.

Worth noting for this clonotype: This may be a read error, as it is one base from a much larger clone. This chain uses TRBV28 with TRBJ2-2; 10 nucleotides match TRBD1. This CDR3 has 16 amino acids. V shed 11 bases and J 1 base; nucleotides not matched to a gene: 10. Germline loops: CDR1 MDHEN, CDR2 SYDVKM. The CDR3 loop is CAGTSRDRGNTGELFF. CDR3 in DNA: TGTGCCGGCACCTCAAGGGACAGGGGGAACACCGGGGAGCTGTTTTTT.

V and J are TRBV6-2 or TRBV6-3 and TRBJ2-1; 7 bases are shared with TRBD1. CDR1 and CDR2 (germline): MNHEY, SVGEGT. This CDR3 has 15 residues. Unmatched junction bases numbered 11, after V lost 4 bases and J lost 8 bases. Written as DNA, the CDR3 is TGTGCCAGCAGTTCCCTCCGGGACAGATCGGATGAGCAGTTCTTC. Translated, it gives CASSSLRDRSDEQFF.